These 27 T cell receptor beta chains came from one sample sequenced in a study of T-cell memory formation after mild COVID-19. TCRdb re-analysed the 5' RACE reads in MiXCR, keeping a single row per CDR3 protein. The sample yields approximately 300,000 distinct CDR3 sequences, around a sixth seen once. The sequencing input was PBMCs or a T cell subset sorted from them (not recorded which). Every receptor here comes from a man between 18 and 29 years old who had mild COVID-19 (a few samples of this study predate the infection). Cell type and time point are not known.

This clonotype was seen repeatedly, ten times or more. The CDR3 DNA reads as TGCGCCAGCAGCCCTTTGGGGGTGTCTCCAGATACGCAGTATTTT. The encoded protein is CASSPLGVSPDTQYF. The chain recombines TRBV4-1 with TRBJ2-3, with D perhaps matching TRBD1 or TRBD2 (5 bases each). V lost 4 bases and J lost 4, with 15 bases in between. Germline lookup yields CDR1 MGHRA and CDR2 YSYEKL. This CDR3 spans 15 amino acids.

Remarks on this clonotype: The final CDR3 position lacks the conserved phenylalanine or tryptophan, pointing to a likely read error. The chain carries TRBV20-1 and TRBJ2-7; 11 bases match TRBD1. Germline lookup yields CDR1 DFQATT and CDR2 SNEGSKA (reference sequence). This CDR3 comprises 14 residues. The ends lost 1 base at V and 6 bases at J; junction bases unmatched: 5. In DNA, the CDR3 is TGCAGTGCTAGAGTCCGGGACAGGGGGTCCGAGCAGTACTTA. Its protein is CSARVRDRGSEQYL.

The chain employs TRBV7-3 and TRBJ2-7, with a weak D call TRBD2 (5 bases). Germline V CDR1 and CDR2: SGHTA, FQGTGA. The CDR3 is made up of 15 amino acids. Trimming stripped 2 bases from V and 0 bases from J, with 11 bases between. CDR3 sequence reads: CASSLFSGSSYEQYF. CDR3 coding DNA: TGTGCCAGCAGCTTATTTTCGGGGAGCTCCTACGAGCAGTACTTC.

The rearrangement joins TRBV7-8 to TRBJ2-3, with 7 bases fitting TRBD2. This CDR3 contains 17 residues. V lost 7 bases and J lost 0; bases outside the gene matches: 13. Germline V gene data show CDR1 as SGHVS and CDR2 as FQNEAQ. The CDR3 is CASIPGRLRTSTDTQYF. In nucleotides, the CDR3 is TGTGCCAGCATCCCCGGGAGGTTGCGTACTAGCACAGATACGCAGTATTTT. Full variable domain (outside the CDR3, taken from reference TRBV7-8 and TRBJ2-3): GAGVSQSPRYKVAKRGQDVALRCDPISGHVSLFWYQQALGQGPEFLTYFQNEAQLDKSGLPSDRFFAERPEGSVSTLKIQRTQQEDSAVYLCASIPGRLRTSTDTQYFGPGTRLTVL.

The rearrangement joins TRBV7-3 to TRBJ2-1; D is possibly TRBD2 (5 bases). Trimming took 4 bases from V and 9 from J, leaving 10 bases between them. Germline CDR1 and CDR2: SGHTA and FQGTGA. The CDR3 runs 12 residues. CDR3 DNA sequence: TGTGCCAGCAGCTCCCTTGGGAGTGAGCAGTTCTTC. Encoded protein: CASSSLGSEQFF.

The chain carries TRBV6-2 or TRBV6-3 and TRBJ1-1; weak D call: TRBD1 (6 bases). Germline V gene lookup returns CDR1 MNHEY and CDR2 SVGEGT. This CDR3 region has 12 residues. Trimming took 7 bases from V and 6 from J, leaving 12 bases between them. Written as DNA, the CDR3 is TGTGCCAGCATCTACGGGGGCGCTGAAGCTTTCTTT. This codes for CASIYGGAEAFF.

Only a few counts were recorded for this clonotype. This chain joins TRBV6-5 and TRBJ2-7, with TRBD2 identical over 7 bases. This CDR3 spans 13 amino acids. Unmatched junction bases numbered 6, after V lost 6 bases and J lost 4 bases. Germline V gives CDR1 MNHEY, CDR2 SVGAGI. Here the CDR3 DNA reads TGTGCCAGCAGCGGTGGGGGGGGGTACGAGCAGTACTTC. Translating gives CASSGGGGYEQYF.

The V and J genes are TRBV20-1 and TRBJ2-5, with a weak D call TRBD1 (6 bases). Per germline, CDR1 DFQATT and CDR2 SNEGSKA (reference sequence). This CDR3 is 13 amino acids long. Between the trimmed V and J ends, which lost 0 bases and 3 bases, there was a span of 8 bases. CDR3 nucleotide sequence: TGCAGTGCTAGAGAAGGGGGTAAAGAGACCCAGTACTTC. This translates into CSAREGGKETQYF.

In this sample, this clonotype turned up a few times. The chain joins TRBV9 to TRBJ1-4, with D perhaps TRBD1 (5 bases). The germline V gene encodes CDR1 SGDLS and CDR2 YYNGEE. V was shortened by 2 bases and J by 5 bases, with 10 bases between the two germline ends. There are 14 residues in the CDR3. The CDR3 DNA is TGTGCCAGCAGCGTTACCGGGGGGAATGAAAAACTGTTTTTT. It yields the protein CASSVTGGNEKLFF.

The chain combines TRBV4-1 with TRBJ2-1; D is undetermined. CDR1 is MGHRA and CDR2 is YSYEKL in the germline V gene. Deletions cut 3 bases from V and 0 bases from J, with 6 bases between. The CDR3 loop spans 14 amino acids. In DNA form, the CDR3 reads TGCGCCAGCAGCCACTTCAGCTCCTACAATGAGCAGTTCTTC. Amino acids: CASSHFSSYNEQFF.

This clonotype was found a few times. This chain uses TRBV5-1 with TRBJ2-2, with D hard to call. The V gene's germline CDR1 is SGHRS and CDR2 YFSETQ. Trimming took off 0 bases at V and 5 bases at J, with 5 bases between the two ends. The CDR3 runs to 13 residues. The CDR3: CASSLVATGELFF. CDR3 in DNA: TGCGCCAGCAGCTTGGTGGCGACCGGGGAGCTGTTTTTT.

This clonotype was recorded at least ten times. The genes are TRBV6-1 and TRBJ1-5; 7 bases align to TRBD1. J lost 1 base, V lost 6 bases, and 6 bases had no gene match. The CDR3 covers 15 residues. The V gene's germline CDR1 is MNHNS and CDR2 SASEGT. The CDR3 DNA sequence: TGTGCCAGCAGCAGGACAGGCGGGAGCAATCAGCCCCAGCATTTT. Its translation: CASSRTGGSNQPQHF.

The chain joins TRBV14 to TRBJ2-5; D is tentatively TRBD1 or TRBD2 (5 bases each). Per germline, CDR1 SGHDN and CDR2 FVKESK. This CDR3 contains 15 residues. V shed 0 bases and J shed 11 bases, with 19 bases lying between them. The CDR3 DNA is TGTGCCAGCAGCCAAGATATGGCCGGGCTGGGGGAGCAGTACTTC. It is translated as CASSQDMAGLGEQYF.

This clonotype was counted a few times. CDR3 DNA sequence: TGCGCCAGCAGGCAATCAAGGGAAACCGGGGAGCTGTTTTTT. It translates to CASRQSRETGELFF. This chain connects TRBV4-1 to TRBJ2-2; no firm D call. Per germline, CDR1 MGHRA and CDR2 YSYEKL. The CDR3 spans 14 residues. Between the trimmed V and J ends, which lost 6 bases and 5 bases, there was a span of 13 bases.

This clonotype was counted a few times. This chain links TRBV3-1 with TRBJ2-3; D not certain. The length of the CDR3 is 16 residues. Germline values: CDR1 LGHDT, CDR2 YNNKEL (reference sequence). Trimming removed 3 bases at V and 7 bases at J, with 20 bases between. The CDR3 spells CASSHEWDSRRNTQYF. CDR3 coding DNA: TGTGCCAGCAGCCACGAATGGGATTCTAGGCGTAATACGCAGTATTTT.

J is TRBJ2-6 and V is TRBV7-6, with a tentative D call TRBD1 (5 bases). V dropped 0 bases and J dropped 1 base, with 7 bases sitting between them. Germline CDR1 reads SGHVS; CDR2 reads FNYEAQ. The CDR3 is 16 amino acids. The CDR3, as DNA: TGTGCCAGCAGCTTAGCTCCAGGGTCTGGGGCCAACGTCCTGACTTTC. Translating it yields CASSLAPGSGANVLTF. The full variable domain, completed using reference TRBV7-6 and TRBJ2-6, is GAGVSQSPRYKVTKRGQDVALRCDPISGHVSLYWYRQALGQGPEFLTYFNYEAQQDKSGLPNDRFSAERPEGSISTLTIQRTEQRDSAMYRCASSLAPGSGANVLTFGAGSRLTVL.

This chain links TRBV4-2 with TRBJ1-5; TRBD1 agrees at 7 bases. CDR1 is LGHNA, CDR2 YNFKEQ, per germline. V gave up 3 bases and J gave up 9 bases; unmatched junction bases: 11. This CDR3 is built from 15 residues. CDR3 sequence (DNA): TGTGCCAGCAGCCAGGACCGGGACAGCCTTTGGCCCCAGCATTTT. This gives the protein CASSQDRDSLWPQHF.

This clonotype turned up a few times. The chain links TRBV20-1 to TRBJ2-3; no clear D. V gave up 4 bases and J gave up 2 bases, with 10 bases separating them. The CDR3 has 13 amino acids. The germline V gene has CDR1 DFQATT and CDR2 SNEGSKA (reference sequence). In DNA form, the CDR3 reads TGCAGTGCTACCACGGGCTTCACAGATACGCAGTATTTT. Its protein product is CSATTGFTDTQYF.

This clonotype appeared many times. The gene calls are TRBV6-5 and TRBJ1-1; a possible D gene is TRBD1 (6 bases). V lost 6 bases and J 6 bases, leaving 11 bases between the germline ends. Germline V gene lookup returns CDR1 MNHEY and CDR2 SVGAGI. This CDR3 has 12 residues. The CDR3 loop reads CASSANRAEAFF. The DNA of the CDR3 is TGTGCCAGCAGCGCGAACAGGGCTGAAGCTTTCTTT.

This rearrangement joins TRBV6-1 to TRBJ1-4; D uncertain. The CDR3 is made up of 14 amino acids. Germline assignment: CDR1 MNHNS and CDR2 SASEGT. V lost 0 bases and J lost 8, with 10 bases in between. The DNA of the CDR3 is TGTGCCAGCAGTGAAGCGAAGTCCGTCGAAAAACTGTTTTTT. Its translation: CASSEAKSVEKLFF.

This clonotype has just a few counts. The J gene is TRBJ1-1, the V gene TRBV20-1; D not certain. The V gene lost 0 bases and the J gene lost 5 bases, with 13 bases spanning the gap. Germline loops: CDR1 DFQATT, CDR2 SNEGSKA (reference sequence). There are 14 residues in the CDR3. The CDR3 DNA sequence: TGCAGTGCTAGAGATTACGGGGTGTGGACTGAAGCTTTCTTT. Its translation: CSARDYGVWTEAFF.

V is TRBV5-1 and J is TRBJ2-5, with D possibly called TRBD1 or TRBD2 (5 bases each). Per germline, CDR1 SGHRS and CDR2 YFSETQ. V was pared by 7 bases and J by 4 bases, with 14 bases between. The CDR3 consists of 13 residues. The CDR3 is CASADSGLETQYF. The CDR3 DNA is TGCGCCAGCGCCGACAGCGGCTTAGAGACCCAGTACTTC.

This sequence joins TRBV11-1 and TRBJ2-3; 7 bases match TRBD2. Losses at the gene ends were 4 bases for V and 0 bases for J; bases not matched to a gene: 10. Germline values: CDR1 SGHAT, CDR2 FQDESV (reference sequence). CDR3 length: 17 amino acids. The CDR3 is CASSWGVSGESTDTQYF. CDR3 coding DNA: TGTGCCAGCAGCTGGGGGGTGAGCGGGGAGAGCACAGATACGCAGTATTTT.

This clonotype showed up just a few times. The CDR3 region has the DNA TGTGCCAGCAGCTTGGACGGGGGGGTGACAGATACGCAGTATTTT. Translation: CASSLDGGVTDTQYF. The chain employs TRBV5-6 and TRBJ2-3, with 8 bases that match TRBD2. Germline values: CDR1 SGHDT, CDR2 YYEEEE. Trimming at V came to 0 bases and at J to 3 bases, leaving 3 bases not matched to a gene. This CDR3 has 15 amino acids.

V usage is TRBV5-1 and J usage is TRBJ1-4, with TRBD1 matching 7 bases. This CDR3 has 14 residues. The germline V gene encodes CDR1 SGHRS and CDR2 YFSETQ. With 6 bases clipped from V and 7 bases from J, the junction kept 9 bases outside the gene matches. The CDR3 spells CASTPGQESEKLFF. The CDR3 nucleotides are TGCGCCAGCACCCCTGGACAGGAGAGTGAAAAACTGTTTTTT.

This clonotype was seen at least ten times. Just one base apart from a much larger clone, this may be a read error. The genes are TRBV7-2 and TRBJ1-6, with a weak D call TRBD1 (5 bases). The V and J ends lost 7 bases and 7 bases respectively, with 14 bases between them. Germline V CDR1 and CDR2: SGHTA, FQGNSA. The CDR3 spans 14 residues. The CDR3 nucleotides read TGTGCCAGCACCCTGGGACGGGGGAATTCACCCCTCCACTTT. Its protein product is CASTLGRGNSPLHF.

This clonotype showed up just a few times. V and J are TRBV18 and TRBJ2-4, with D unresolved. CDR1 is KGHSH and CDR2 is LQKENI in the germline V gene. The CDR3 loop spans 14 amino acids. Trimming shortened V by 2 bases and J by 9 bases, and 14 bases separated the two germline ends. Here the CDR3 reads CASSPTEPKGIQYF. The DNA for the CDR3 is TGTGCCAGCTCACCAACAGAACCCAAGGGCATTCAGTACTTC. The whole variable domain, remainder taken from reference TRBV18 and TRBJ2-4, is NAGVMQNPRHLVRRRGQEARLRCSPMKGHSHVYWYRQLPEEGLKFMVYLQKENIIDESGMPKERFSAEFPKEGPSILRIQQVVRGDSAAYFCASSPTEPKGIQYFGAGTRLSVL.